The clone carrying this TCR beta chain was seen many times. Its antigen is still unknown. These data originate in a study of T cells in Graves' hyperthyroidism and ophthalmopathy. The CDR3 spans 16 residues. V lost 5 bases, J lost 4 bases, and 17 bases lay in between. In germline, CDR1 is MDHEN, CDR2 SYDVKM. Amplified TCR beta CDR3 regions derived from RNA transcripts. The HTBI primer set was used in a first-round RT-PCR of the TCR CDR3. TCRdb re-called the multiplex PCR reads through MiXCR, storing one row per CDR3 protein. Of some 460,000 distinct CDR3 sequences listed, around 14% are singletons. Study-level points and caveats: A model of 13 V-J features distinguished ophthalmopathy from stable hyperthyroidism.

Sequences were obtained from blood. This clonotype originated in a woman aged 18-29 years with Graves' hyperthyroidism. The V call is TRBV28, the J call TRBJ1-4; unclear D gene. The chain's CDR3 is CASSPGGTAYNEKLFF. The CDR3 region has the DNA TGTGCCAGCAGTCCAGGAGGTACAGCGTATAATGAAAAACTGTTTTTT.